The 14 T cell receptor beta chains below come from one sample, sequenced in a study of low-dose radiotherapy and immunotherapy resistance in tumors. cDNA synthesis used a TRAV/TRBV-specific primer set for both chains. It was with a constant-region primer and a V-primer adapter that TCRs were amplified over about 20 PCR cycles. TCRdb re-called the reads with MiXCR, one entry per CDR3 protein. The sample contains some 39,000 distinct CDR3 sequences, about a third of which appear only once. Indicated time point: before trial treatment. The source material was PBMCs, sampled before treatment. Receptors were obtained from a male donor with gallbladder cancer.

This clonotype was seen ten or more times. V and J are TRBV27 and TRBJ2-7, with D possibly matching TRBD2 (5 bases). Germline V gene lookup returns CDR1 MNHEY and CDR2 SMNVEV (reference sequence). Deletions cut 6 bases from V and 5 bases from J, with 14 bases between. The CDR3 is 13 residues long. The CDR3 loop is CASRAVRRNEQYF. CDR3 nucleotide sequence: TGTGCCAGCAGGGCGGTCAGGAGGAACGAGCAGTACTTC.

Many counts were recorded for this clonotype. The rearrangement uses TRBV3-1 and TRBJ2-7; a weak D match, TRBD2 (5 bases). CDR3 size: 13 residues. Germline V gene data show CDR1 as LGHDT and CDR2 as YNNKEL (reference sequence). Trimming pared 6 bases from V and 0 bases from J, leaving 9 bases between. Here the CDR3 DNA reads TGTGCCAGCAGAGTTCGGGGCTCCTACGAGCAGTACTTC. Its protein product is CASRVRGSYEQYF.

The chain joins TRBV19 to TRBJ2-7; D remains ambiguous. Trimming removed 5 bases from V and 2 bases from J, with 13 bases in between. Germline assignment: CDR1 LNHDA and CDR2 SQIVND (reference sequence). This CDR3 contains 14 residues. This CDR3 is CASSPDGPPYEQYF. In nucleotides, the CDR3 is TGTGCCAGTAGTCCCGACGGTCCCCCCTACGAGCAGTACTTC.

Note on this clonotype: A far larger clone is off by one base, so a read error is likely. The chain combines TRBV5-3 with TRBJ2-1; 14 bases line up with TRBD2. Being an ORF, TRBV5-3 has a function that is uncertain. This CDR3 is built from 16 residues. The CDR3 reads CANSPGTSGGLMLQFF. The CDR3 nucleotides read TGCGCCAACAGCCCGGGGACTAGCGGGGGTCTCATGCTACAGTTCTTC.

This clonotype was observed at least ten times. The chain is built from TRBV9 and TRBJ2-1; possibly TRBD1 for D (6 bases). Germline assignment: CDR1 SGDLS and CDR2 YYNGEE. The V end was cut by 3 bases, the J end by 0 bases, with 13 bases between. The CDR3 has 16 amino acids. CDR3 in amino acids: CASSASGQLSYNEQFF. DNA of the CDR3: TGTGCCAGCAGCGCCTCTGGACAGCTCTCCTACAATGAGCAGTTCTTC.

This clonotype was observed at least ten times. The V and J genes are TRBV6-1 and TRBJ2-7; D is uncertain. The V end lost 2 bases, the J end lost 6 bases, and 17 bases lay between the germline ends. There are 15 residues in the CDR3. Germline V lookup: CDR1 MNHNS, CDR2 SASEGT. Written as DNA, the CDR3 is TGTGCCAGCAGTGAACCCGCCCAGCAGTCCGTCGAGCAGTACTTC. It encodes CASSEPAQQSVEQYF.

This clonotype has a count of ten or more. This rearrangement joins TRBV5-1 to TRBJ2-3, with TRBD2 matching 8 bases. Germline lookup yields CDR1 SGHRS and CDR2 YFSETQ. V shed 2 bases, J shed 3 bases, and the junction held 5 bases outside the gene matches. This CDR3 contains 15 residues. The CDR3 DNA reads TGCGCCAGCAGCTTTTTGACTAGCGTTACAGATACGCAGTATTTT. This gives the protein CASSFLTSVTDTQYF.

Remarks on this clonotype: With only one base between it and a far larger clone, this is likely a read error. V is TRBV10-3 and J is TRBJ2-3; TRBD2 matches 7 bases. CDR1 ENHRY and CDR2 SYGVKD come from the germline V gene. The CDR3 extends over 16 amino acids. CDR3 DNA sequence: TGTGCCAGCAGTTACTCGACTAGCCTGGGCAAAAATTCGCAGTATTTT. Translating it yields CASSYSTSLGKNSQYF.

This clonotype appeared many times. The V and J genes are TRBV27 and TRBJ2-1; D not resolved. The CDR3 has 14 residues. CDR1 MNHEY and CDR2 SMNVEV come from the germline V gene (reference sequence). Trimming left V 2 bases short and J 0 bases short, with 5 bases between. The CDR3 bases are TGTGCCAGCAGTTTAATGGGCTCCTACAATGAGCAGTTCTTC. Residues: CASSLMGSYNEQFF.

This clonotype appeared many times. The rearrangement joins TRBV13 to TRBJ2-7, with a tentative D call TRBD2 (6 bases). The V and J ends lost 1 base and 0 bases respectively, with 7 bases between them. Germline loops: CDR1 PRHDT, CDR2 FYEKMQ (reference sequence). The CDR3 length is 14 residues. CDR3 residues: CASSLEEGSYEQYF. CDR3 in DNA: TGTGCCAGCAGCTTAGAGGAGGGCTCCTACGAGCAGTACTTC.

Details on this clonotype: A far larger clone is only one base removed, so a read error is likely. The gene calls are TRBV26 and TRBJ2-1; TRBD1 is taken as the D call from the table, unchecked against the DNA. TRBV26 is flagged as a pseudogene. The CDR3 is 15 residues long. Written as DNA, the CDR3 is TGTGCCAGCAACCCCCCCGGGACAGGGGGCCGGGAGCAGTTCTTC. Translation: CASNPPGTGGREQFF.

This clonotype has at least ten counts. The J gene is TRBJ2-5, the V gene TRBV5-6, with TRBD2 as a possible D gene (5 bases). Per the germline V gene, CDR1 is SGHDT and CDR2 is YYEEEE. Trimming removed 0 bases at V and 5 bases at J, with 23 bases between. This CDR3 has 18 residues. CDR3 DNA sequence: TGTGCCAGCAGCTTGGATGGAGGCGGACCACTCTACCTGGAGACCCAGTACTTC. This sequence encodes CASSLDGGGPLYLETQYF.

This clonotype has only a few counts. The chain recombines TRBV2 with TRBJ2-3; D not certain. The CDR3 length is 13 residues. Germline assignment: CDR1 SNHLY and CDR2 FYNNEI. V shed 11 bases and J shed 5 bases, with 17 bases lying between them. CDR3 sequence: CALRRDGVDTQYF. In nucleotides, the CDR3 is TGTGCCCTTAGAAGGGATGGAGTAGATACGCAGTATTTT.

This clonotype has ten or more counts. This chain connects TRBV3-1 to TRBJ2-5; 7 positions match TRBD1. V gave up 4 bases and J gave up 0 bases; unmatched junction bases: 8. From germline, CDR1 is LGHDT and CDR2 YNNKEL (reference sequence). The CDR3 is 16 residues long. DNA for the CDR3: TGTGCCAGCAGCCCCCCTACAGGGGAGTACCAAGAGACCCAGTACTTC. Its protein product is CASSPPTGEYQETQYF.